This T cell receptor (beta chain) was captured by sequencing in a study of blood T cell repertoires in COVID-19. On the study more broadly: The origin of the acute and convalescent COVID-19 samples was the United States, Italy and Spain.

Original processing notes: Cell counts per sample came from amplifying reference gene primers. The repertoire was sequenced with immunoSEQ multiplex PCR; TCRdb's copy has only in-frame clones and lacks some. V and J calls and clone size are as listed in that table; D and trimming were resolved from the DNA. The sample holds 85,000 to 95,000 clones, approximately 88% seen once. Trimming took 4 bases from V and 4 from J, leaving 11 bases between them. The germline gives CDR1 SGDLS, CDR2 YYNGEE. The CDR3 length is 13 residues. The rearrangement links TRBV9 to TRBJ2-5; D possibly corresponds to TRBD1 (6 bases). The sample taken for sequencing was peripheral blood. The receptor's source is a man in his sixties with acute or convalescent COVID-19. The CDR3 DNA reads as TGTGCCAGCAGCCCTCAGGGGTTAGAGACCCAGTACTTC. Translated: CASSPQGLETQYF. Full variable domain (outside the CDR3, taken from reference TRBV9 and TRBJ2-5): DSGVTQTPKHLITATGQRVTLRCSPRSGDLSVYWYQQSLDQGLQFLIQYYNGEERAKGNILERFSAQQFPDLHSELNLSSLELGDSALYFCASSPQGLETQYFGPGTRLLVL.